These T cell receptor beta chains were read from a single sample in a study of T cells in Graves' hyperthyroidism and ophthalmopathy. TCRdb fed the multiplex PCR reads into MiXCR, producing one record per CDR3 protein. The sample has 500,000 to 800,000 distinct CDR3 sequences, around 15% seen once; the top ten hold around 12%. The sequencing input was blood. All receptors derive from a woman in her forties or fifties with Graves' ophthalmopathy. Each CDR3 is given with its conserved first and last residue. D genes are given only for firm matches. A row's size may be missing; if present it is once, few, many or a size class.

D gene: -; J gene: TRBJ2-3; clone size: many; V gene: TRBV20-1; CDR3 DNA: TGCAGTGCACCTTATCCCGGACGGGATACGCAGTATTTT; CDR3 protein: CSAPYPGRDTQYF
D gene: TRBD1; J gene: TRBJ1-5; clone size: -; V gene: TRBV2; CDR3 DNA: TGTGCCAGCAGACCCCACAGGGGGCAATTAAGCAATCAGCCCCAGCATTTT; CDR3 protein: CASRPHRGQLSNQPQHF
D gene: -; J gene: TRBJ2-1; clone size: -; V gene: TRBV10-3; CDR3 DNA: TGTGCCATCACCGGAGACAGAAACAATGAGCAGTTCTTC; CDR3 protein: CAITGDRNNEQFF
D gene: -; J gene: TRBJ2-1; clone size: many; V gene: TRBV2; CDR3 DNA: TGTGCCAGCAGAAAGAGGGACTTACCATCGTACAATGAGCAGTTCTTC; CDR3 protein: CASRKRDLPSYNEQFF
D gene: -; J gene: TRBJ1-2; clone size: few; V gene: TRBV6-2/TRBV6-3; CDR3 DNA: TGTGCCAGCAGTCCACTCGGGGGGCCTGTCTACACCTTC; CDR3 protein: CASSPLGGPVYTF
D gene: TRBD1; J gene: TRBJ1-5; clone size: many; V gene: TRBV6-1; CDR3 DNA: TGTGCCAGCAGCGGGGGACAGGGCCTCAATCAGCCCCAGCATTTT; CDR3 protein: CASSGGQGLNQPQHF
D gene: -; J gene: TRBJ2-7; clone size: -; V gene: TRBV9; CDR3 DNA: TGTGCCAGCAGCGCGGGGCCCTCCGCCGAGCAGTACTTC; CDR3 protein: CASSAGPSAEQYF
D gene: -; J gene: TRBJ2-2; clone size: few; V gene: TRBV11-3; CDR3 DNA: TGTGCCAGCAGCCCCGGTCCCTCGTCCGGGGAGCTGTTTTTT; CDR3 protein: CASSPGPSSGELFF
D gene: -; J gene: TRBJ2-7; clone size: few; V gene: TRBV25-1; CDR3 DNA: TGTGCCCGGAAGCCCGTCTGCAGGGGATACTACGAGCAGTACTTC; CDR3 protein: CARKPVCRGYYEQYF
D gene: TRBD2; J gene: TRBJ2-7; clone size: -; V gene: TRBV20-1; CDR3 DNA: TGCAGTGCTCCAGGGACTAGCGGTCTCACCTACGAGCAGTACTTC; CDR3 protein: CSAPGTSGLTYEQYF
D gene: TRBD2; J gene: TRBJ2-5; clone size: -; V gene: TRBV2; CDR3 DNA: TGTGCCAGCAGCAGGCGACTAGCGGGAGGCAACTTC; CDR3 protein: CASSRRLAGGNF
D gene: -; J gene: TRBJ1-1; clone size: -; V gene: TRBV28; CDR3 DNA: TGTGCCAGCAGTACCCCCGACAGAGTTGAAGCTTTCTTT; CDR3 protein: CASSTPDRVEAFF
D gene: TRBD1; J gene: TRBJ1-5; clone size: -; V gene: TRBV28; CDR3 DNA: TGTGCCAGCAGTGAAACCGCCGGACAGGGGGGACAGCCCCAGCATTTT; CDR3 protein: CASSETAGQGGQPQHF
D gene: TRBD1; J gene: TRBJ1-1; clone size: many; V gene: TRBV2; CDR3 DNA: TGTGCCAGCTGGGACAGTACTGAAGCTTTCTTT; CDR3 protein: CASWDSTEAFF
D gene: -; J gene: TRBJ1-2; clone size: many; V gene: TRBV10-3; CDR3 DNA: TGTGCCATCAGTGAGCCAGGGTTCCGGGGCTACACCTTC; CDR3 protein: CAISEPGFRGYTF
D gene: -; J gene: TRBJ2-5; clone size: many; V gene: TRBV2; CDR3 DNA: TGTGCCAGCAGTGCGGGAGAGACCCAGTACTTC; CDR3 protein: CASSAGETQYF
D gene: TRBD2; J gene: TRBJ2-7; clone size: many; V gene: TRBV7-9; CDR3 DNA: TGTGCCAGCAGCTTACCCAGCGGGAGGGCCGAAAAGCAGTACTTC; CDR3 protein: CASSLPSGRAEKQYF
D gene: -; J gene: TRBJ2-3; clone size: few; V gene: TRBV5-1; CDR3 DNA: TGCGCCAGCAGCTTGATCACCACAGATACGCAGTATTTT; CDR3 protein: CASSLITTDTQYF
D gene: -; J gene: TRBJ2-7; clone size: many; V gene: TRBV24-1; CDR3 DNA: TGTGCCACCAGTGATCCGGGGGACGGTTCCTACGAGCAGTACTTC; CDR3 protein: CATSDPGDGSYEQYF
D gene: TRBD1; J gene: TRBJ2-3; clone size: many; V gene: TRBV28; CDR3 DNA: TGTGCCAGTTACAGGGGTGGTACGACAGATACGCAGTATTTT; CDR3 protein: CASYRGGTTDTQYF